The rows below give T cell receptor beta chains drawn from one sample of a study of technical replicates of blood from a handful of donors. Assay: immunoSEQ multiplex PCR; the TCRdb copy retains only in-frame clones and omits some. Among approximately 90,000 clones listed, 95% were seen once. Input material: T cells isolated from PBMCs. These receptor sequences come from a human donor in good health. CDR3s include the opening cysteine and the closing phenylalanine or tryptophan. A D gene is named only where the DNA matches it firmly. The size field is filled for only some rows; it gives once, few, many or a size class.

TRBV12-5	TRBJ2-7	.	TRBD2	TGTGCTAGTGGTTTTTCCGACTCGGGACTAAACTACGAGCAGTACTTC	CASGFSDSGLNYEQYF
TRBV5-1	TRBJ1-3	.	.	TGCGCCAGCAGCTCGGAGCCGACGGGAAACACCATATATTTT	CASSSEPTGNTIYF
TRBV28	TRBJ2-1	.	.	TGTGCCAGCAGTTTATCAGGGGCCAATGAGCAGTTCTTC	CASSLSGANEQFF
TRBV29-1	TRBJ1-1	.	.	TGCAGCGTCGCGGGGCGGCTGAACACTGAAGCTTTCTTT	CSVAGRLNTEAFF
TRBV7-9	TRBJ2-5	.	.	TGTGCCAGCAGCTTAGTAGCTATTACCTCGAATAAAAACTTC	CASSLVAITSNKNF
TRBV9	TRBJ1-4	.	TRBD1	TGTGCCAGCAGCCTGGGGACAGGAAATGAAAAACTGTTTTTT	CASSLGTGNEKLFF
TRBV19	TRBJ1-1	.	.	TGTGCCAGTAGGCGAGACACTGAAGCTTTCTTT	CASRRDTEAFF
TRBV28	TRBJ1-1	.	TRBD1	TGTGCCAGCAGTTTCTCGGTGGGACAGTTGAACACTGAAGCTTTCTTT	CASSFSVGQLNTEAFF
TRBV27	TRBJ1-1	.	.	TGTGCCAGCAGTTTATTGGAGGGGAACACTGAAGCTTTCTTT	CASSLLEGNTEAFF
TRBV28	TRBJ2-2	.	TRBD1	TGTGCCAGCAGCGGACAGGGGTACGTCGAGCTGTTTTTT	CASSGQGYVELFF
TRBV6-1	TRBJ2-7	.	TRBD1	TGTGCCAGCAGTACAGGGGGCCCCCTGCAAGCGCAGTACTTC	CASSTGGPLQAQYF
TRBV29-1	TRBJ1-1	.	.	TGCAGCGTTGAACTCGTAATTATGAACACTGAAGCTTTCTTT	CSVELVIMNTEAFF
TRBV10-2	TRBJ1-4	.	TRBD1	TGCGCCAGCCTAATGACAGGGGCCGATGAAAAACTGTTTTTT	CASLMTGADEKLFF
TRBV5-1	TRBJ2-7	.	.	TGCGCCAGCAGCTTGAGCGTCGGGGGACACGAGCAGTACTTC	CASSLSVGGHEQYF
TRBV29-1	TRBJ2-3	.	.	TGCAGCTCTCGGTGGAGCAGGGCAGCAGATACGCAGTATTTT	CSSRWSRAADTQYF
TRBV19	TRBJ2-3	.	TRBD1	TGTGCCAGTAGTATGGAGGACAGGAGCACAGATACGCAGTATTTT	CASSMEDRSTDTQYF
TRBV28	TRBJ1-1	.	TRBD1	TGTGCCAGCAGTTTCACTGGCACTCGACAGGGGCACGCTGAAGCTTTCTTT	CASSFTGTRQGHAEAFF
TRBV5-6	TRBJ2-3	.	TRBD1	TGTGCCAGCAGCTTGTGGGACAGGGATGGAGATACGCAGTATTTT	CASSLWDRDGDTQYF
TRBV5-1	TRBJ1-5	.	TRBD1	TGCGCCAGTCGATTGGAACCAGGGGGCGTTCAGCCCCAGCATTTT	CASRLEPGGVQPQHF
TRBV15	TRBJ2-7	.	.	TGTGCCACCAGCAGAGATCGTGGCCGCTCCTACGAGCAGTACTTC	CATSRDRGRSYEQYF
TRBV7-2	TRBJ2-5	.	.	TGTGCCAGCAGCTTAGCGCCAGGTTCGGTGAAGACCCAGTACTTC	CASSLAPGSVKTQYF
TRBV19	TRBJ2-1	.	TRBD2	TGTGCCAGTAGTATCATCCAGCGGGGGTACTCCTACAATGAGCAGTTCTTC	CASSIIQRGYSYNEQFF
TRBV6-5	TRBJ1-1	.	.	TGTGCCAGCAGTTATCACGGCACTGAAGCTTTCTTT	CASSYHGTEAFF
TRBV19	TRBJ1-1	.	.	TGTGCCAGTAGTATAAACAGGGAAACTGAAGCTTTCTTT	CASSINRETEAFF
TRBV10-1	TRBJ1-2	.	TRBD1	TGCGCCAGCAGTGAGACAGGGGCCTATGGCTACACCTTC	CASSETGAYGYTF
TRBV7-9	TRBJ2-1	.	TRBD2	TGTGCCAGCATCGCCGCCCAGCGGGAGGCAAGCAATGAGCAGTTCTTC	CASIAAQREASNEQFF
TRBV6-6	TRBJ1-2	.	.	TGTGCCAGCAGCTCGGGACAAAACTATGGCTACACCTTC	CASSSGQNYGYTF
TRBV30	TRBJ2-4	once	TRBD2	TGTGCCTGGAAAAGTAAGACTAGCGGGACTTACTTAGCCAAAAACATTCAGTACTTC	CAWKSKTSGTYLAKNIQYF
TRBV15	TRBJ1-1	.	.	TGTGCCACCAGGGGGCCGATTGAAGCTTTCTTT	CATRGPIEAFF
TRBV2	TRBJ1-1	.	.	TGTGCCAGCAGTGTTAAGGGGCTGAACACTGAAGCTTTCTTT	CASSVKGLNTEAFF
TRBV30	TRBJ2-7	.	.	TGTGCCTGGAAGCTCGGGATGCCCGACGAGCAGTACTTC	CAWKLGMPDEQYF
TRBV4-1	TRBJ1-4	.	.	TGCGCCAGCAGCCACCAAGGGATGACAGGAGTGAATGAAAAACTGTTTTTT	CASSHQGMTGVNEKLFF
TRBV6-1	TRBJ1-5	.	TRBD1	TGTGCCAGCAGTTGGGACCGAGGGGGCGGTCAGCCCCAGCATTTT	CASSWDRGGGQPQHF
TRBV27	TRBJ1-1	.	.	TGTGCCAGCAGTTTAAATCGGAACACTGAAGCTTTCTTT	CASSLNRNTEAFF
TRBV30	TRBJ1-3	.	.	TGTGCCTGGACCCAGATCCCTGGAAACACCATATATTTT	CAWTQIPGNTIYF
TRBV6-1	TRBJ1-5	.	TRBD1	TGTGCCAGCAGACCCGGGACAGGGAAACAGCCCCAGCATTTT	CASRPGTGKQPQHF
TRBV7-6	TRBJ1-4	.	.	TGTGCCAGCAGCCCCCGTACGACCCGGAGGGGTGAAAAACTGTTTTTT	CASSPRTTRRGEKLFF
TRBV10-3	TRBJ2-3	.	TRBD1	TGTGGGACGGGGACAGGGAGCTCAGATACGCAGTATTTT	CGTGTGSSDTQYF
TRBV6-5	TRBJ1-1	.	TRBD1	TGTGCCAGCAGAGGACAGGGGATCACTGAAGCTTTCTTT	CASRGQGITEAFF
TRBV11-2	TRBJ1-3	.	TRBD1	TGTGCCAGCAGAAGGACAGGGCTGGGGCGTAGAGACACCATATATTTT	CASRRTGLGRRDTIYF
TRBV28	TRBJ2-1	.	.	TGTGCCAGCAGTTCTAGGGGGGGCGCTTACAATGAGCAGTTCTTC	CASSSRGGAYNEQFF
TRBV27	TRBJ2-1	.	TRBD2	TGTGCCAGCAGTTTATATAATGGCGGGAGACACAATGAGCAGTTCTTC	CASSLYNGGRHNEQFF
TRBV16	TRBJ2-3	few	.	TGTGCCAGCAGCCTGCACTCCTTCCCCATTGGGCAGTATTTT	CASSLHSFPIGQYF
TRBV5-8	TRBJ1-2	.	.	TGTGCCAGCAGCTTGGGGGATGCCGCGGGGTATGGCTACACCTTC	CASSLGDAAGYGYTF
TRBV4-2	TRBJ2-1	.	TRBD2	TGTGCCAGCAGCCAAGTGGGGGGTACTAGCGGAGGCCCCCTTTACAATGAGCAGTTCTTC	CASSQVGGTSGGPLYNEQFF
TRBV6-5	TRBJ2-7	.	TRBD2	TGTGCCAGCAGACCTCCCGGGACTAGCGGCTTCGAGCAGTACTTC	CASRPPGTSGFEQYF
TRBV11-2	TRBJ2-3	.	TRBD2	TGTGCCAGCAGGCGTCCCGGGACTAGTTTAGCAGATACGCAGTATTTT	CASRRPGTSLADTQYF
TRBV6-5	TRBJ2-3	.	.	TGTGCCAGCAGTTACTCACCAGGACTAAACACAGATACGCAGTATTTT	CASSYSPGLNTDTQYF
TRBV11-3	TRBJ2-3	.	.	TGTGCCAGCAGCTTGGGCACGGTCAGCACAGATACGCAGTATTTT	CASSLGTVSTDTQYF
TRBV5-1	TRBJ2-5	.	TRBD2	TGCGCCAGCAGCCATCACGGGGAGAGCGGGGGGGCTAACCAAGAGACCCAGTACTTC	CASSHHGESGGANQETQYF
TRBV5-3	TRBJ2-7	.	TRBD2	TGTGCCAGAAGCTCCCTTTCTAGCGGGGGCTCCTACGAGCAGTACTTC	CARSSLSSGGSYEQYF
TRBV9	TRBJ1-1	.	.	TGTGCCAGCAGCGCTTCGACAGGTTCGAACACTGAAGCTTTCTTT	CASSASTGSNTEAFF